Described below is a single T cell receptor beta chain sequence and its context. What it recognizes is unknown. These data originate in a study of cytomegalovirus exposure and HLA in healthy donors. The study, taken as a whole, reports: Donor immune exposure was known only as CMV serostatus. Most TCR beta V segments were productive about 87% or about 30% of the time in an earlier analysis. In a later analysis, HLA-associated beta chains showed higher expansion and lower generation probabilities than comparable chains.

Amplification used 60 Vbeta primers and 13 Jbeta primers. Profiled with immunoSEQ multiplex PCR; TCRdb holds only in-frame clones, not every one. Here the sample spans around 200,000 clones, 79% being singletons. Germline CDR1 reads MGHDK; CDR2 reads SYGVNS. V lost 9 bases, J lost 4 bases, and 7 bases lay in between. This CDR3 spans 10 amino acids. The chain employs TRBV25-1 and TRBJ2-7, with D uncertain. This clonotype was obtained from a young woman in good health and CMV-seropositive. Sequences were obtained from PBMCs. CDR3 bases: TGTGCCAGTCGAGGTTACGAGCAGTACTTC. It translates to CASRGYEQYF.